The T cell receptor (beta chain) described here comes from a study of control samples from healthy donors and cancer patients. Germline CDR1 SGHRS, CDR2 YFSETQ. The CDR3 loop spans 14 amino acids. The V gene end was trimmed by 3 bases and the J gene end by 6 bases; junction bases not matched to a gene: 3. Assay used: immunoSEQ multiplex PCR; TCRdb lists only in-frame clones, some missing. The sample lists 150,000 to 190,000 clones, over 85% occurring once. The chain is built from TRBV5-1 and TRBJ1-4; 9 positions agree with TRBD1. Input material: blood. This sequence originates from a man in his forties or fifties in good health. This CDR3 reads CASSSGQGYEKLFF. CDR3 coding DNA: TGCGCCAGCAGCTCGGGACAGGGTTATGAAAAACTGTTTTTT.